This TCR beta chain is from a study of T-cell memory formation after mild COVID-19. Findings and limits, study-wide: Detection of some responders pre-infection suggested pre-existing cross-reactive memory T cells participated.

The ends were cut back, 5 bases at V and 5 bases at J, with 10 bases in the middle. Germline V CDR1 and CDR2: MNHEY, SMNVEV (reference sequence). The CDR3 is 14 residues long. This clonotype showed up just a few times. Its antigen remains unknown. MiXCR was run by TCRdb on the 5' RACE reads, yielding one entry per CDR3 protein. The sample shows about 340,000 distinct CDR3 sequences, 15% to 20% of them seen only once. The sample was PBMCs or a T cell subset sorted from them (not recorded which). This TCR was recovered from a man aged 18 to 35 who had mild COVID-19 (a few samples of this study predate the infection). Cell type and time point are not known. V gene TRBV27 combines with J gene TRBJ1-6; D may be TRBD1 (5 bases). In DNA, the CDR3 is TGTGCCAGCAGTCTCCTCAGGGATAATTCACCCCTCCACTTT. This codes for CASSLLRDNSPLHF.